This TCR beta chain is from a study of T cell responses to AZD1222 COVID-19 vaccine. The method was immunoSEQ multiplex PCR; TCRdb's version includes in-frame clones alone and lacks a portion of them. The table has some 40,000 clones, roughly 85% seen once. A remark on this clone: The antigen remains unidentified.

Study-wide findings and caveats: Spike was spanned by vaccine-associated CD4 TCRs, which were dominant at 160-218 and 743-854. At study baseline, merely about 6 AZD1222 recipients were seropositive. The reported proportion of spike-specific TCRs targeting unmutated variant regions was nearly half. Increases in Spike-specific TCR breadth and depth were seen after two AZD1222 doses.

CDR3 length equals 15 residues. After removal of 0 bases from V and 4 bases from J, the junction contained 2 bases not matched to a gene. The germline CDR1 and CDR2 sequences are KGHSH and LQKENI. Sequences were derived from peripheral blood, sampled 28 days after the second dose of the MenACWY control vaccine. This receptor was obtained from an adult who received the MenACWY meningococcal vaccine as a control. The J gene is TRBJ1-4, the V gene TRBV18; 7 nucleotides agree with TRBD1. The CDR3 protein is CASSPPGQHNEKLFF. In nucleotides, the CDR3 is TGTGCCAGCTCACCACCGGGACAGCATAATGAAAAACTGTTTTTT.